This T cell receptor beta chain came from a study of blood T cell repertoires in COVID-19 (TCRdb year 2020). Broadly, across the study: The collaborator samples originated in the United States, Italy and Spain and spanned the acute and convalescent phases of COVID-19. The repertoires were released in a freely available public database intended as a resource for research on the immune response to SARS-CoV-2. The samples were drawn from two sources: the first 160 participants of the ongoing ImmuneRACE study, and some 1,300 subjects contributed by 6 global collaborators. The material from the prospective study consisted of cDNA or gDNA derived from T cells, B-cell-depleted T cells, or PBMCs. A de-identified subject ID, COVID-19 status, age in years and sex were almost always included in the sample metadata. The dataset comprised deeply sampled blood TCRbeta repertoires from subjects exposed to, actively infected with, or recovered from COVID-19. Where available, HLA class I and class II types were taken from metadata supplied by the sample provider and were not determined by assay-based typing.

TCRbeta CDR3 regions were amplified from genomic DNA by means of the immunoSEQ Assay, a bias-controlled multiplex PCR. The paper's processing steps were these. The number of nucleated cells in each sample was estimated by amplification of reference gene primers within the assay. Sequence reads were collapsed and filtered to measure the absolute abundance of every unique TCRbeta CDR3 rearrangement. For each sample, productive Simpson clonality was calculated as the square root of Simpson's diversity index over productive rearrangements. Sourced from immuneACCESS, this table was stored by TCRdb with only in-frame sequences that have V and J called. A share of the clones is absent; for the studies checked, an unresolved V gene accounts for under half, and the remainder has no known explanation. That table furnishes V, J and clone size, whereas the DNA furnished D and trimming. The sample table contains under 350,000 clones; only one count was recorded for 86% of them. The ten largest clones take up under 3% of the sample.

Enrolling through a virtual design, the prospective study's participants ranged in age from roughly 18 to 95 years and lived across 20 to 25 United States geographic areas. In the prospective study, participants were assigned to cohorts based on the clinical history participants reported in a screening survey and a study questionnaire. ImmuneRACE Cohort 3 recovered participants were defined by two consecutive negative NP/OP PCR tests, healthcare professional clearance, or symptom resolution. In the prospective study, mobile phlebotomists collected whole blood, serum and a nasopharyngeal or oropharyngeal swab from each participant. Prospective study participants could optionally give additional blood draws and questionnaires over an approximately 2-month period. Prospective study blood samples were shipped either frozen or at room temperature before DNA extraction. A note on this clone: Its antigen target is currently unknown. One base away there is no much larger clone; base qualities are not given.

The investigation overall reported the following: How much clinical and demographic metadata was included differed by source and by participant, and the metadata was provided uncurated.

Sequenced: PBMCs or T cells enriched from blood (not recorded which). The receptor comes from a woman aged 18-29 years who had recovered from COVID-19.

For the CDR3, the sequence is CASSHPSGTNTGELFF. DNA sequence: TGTGCCAGCAGCCATCCTAGCGGGACTAACACCGGGGAGCTGTTTTTT. This sequence uses TRBV7-8 and TRBJ2-2; 9 bases in the junction line up with TRBD2. Taken from the germline V gene, the CDR1 and CDR2 loops are SGHVS and FQNEAQ. Taken from cysteine to phenylalanine, the CDR3 has 16 residues. Only the CDR3 part of the read is kept: 48 bases, read in frame from the first base. Trimming removed 5 bases from V and 2 bases from J; the gene matches leave 6 bases unexplained.